These 10 T cell receptor beta chains came from one sample sequenced in a study of OX40 agonist ivuxolimab in advanced cancers. Profiling relied on immunoSEQ multiplex PCR, and the TCRdb table lists in-frame clones only, not all of them. In the table there are approximately 70,000 clones, roughly 93% of which are singletons. The sequencing here drew on CD4+ or CD8+ T cells sorted from blood, taken in a trial of the OX40 agonist ivuxolimab. The source of these receptors is an adult with an advanced solid tumor such as melanoma, head and neck, liver or kidney cancer.

The CDR3 region is CASSFAGQRTYEQYF. The CDR3 coding sequence is TGTGCCAGCAGTTTCGCTGGACAGCGAACCTACGAGCAGTACTTC. The rearrangement uses TRBV27 and TRBJ2-7; D is perhaps TRBD1 (6 bases). Per the germline V gene, CDR1 is MNHEY and CDR2 is SMNVEV (reference sequence). CDR3 length: 15 residues. The V and J ends lost 3 bases and 2 bases respectively, with 14 bases between them.

This clone was counted a single time. The J gene is TRBJ2-7, the V gene TRBV25-1; TRBD1 is a possible D gene (5 bases). Germline V gene data show CDR1 as MGHDK and CDR2 as SYGVNS. The germline V and J ends were trimmed by 1 base and 3 bases, with 10 bases remaining between them. The CDR3 extends over 14 amino acids. The CDR3 nucleotides read TGTGCCAGCAGTGAATTAGGGGTCGGCTACGAGCAGTACTTC. This codes for CASSELGVGYEQYF.

A note on this clone: At the DNA level, this CDR3 is encoded by other sequences in the same sample as well. DNA for the CDR3: TGCGCCAGCAGCTTTGGGACAGGGTCCTACGAGCAGTACTTC. It encodes CASSFGTGSYEQYF. This chain joins TRBV5-1 and TRBJ2-7, with 9 bases identical to TRBD1. CDR1 and CDR2 (germline): SGHRS, YFSETQ. The CDR3 has 14 residues. V lost 2 bases and J lost 1; bases outside the gene matches: 1.

The rearrangement links TRBV11-2 to TRBJ2-1, with 8 bases that match TRBD2. Germline CDR1 SGHAT, CDR2 FQNNGV. V was pared by 4 bases and J by 4 bases, with 9 bases of the junction left unmatched. The CDR3 totals 16 residues. This CDR3 reads CASSSEAGGIYNEQFF. CDR3 sequence (DNA): TGTGCCAGCAGCTCGGAGGCGGGGGGCATTTACAATGAGCAGTTCTTC.

V is TRBV7-6 and J is TRBJ2-7, with a possible D match to TRBD2 (5 bases). Germline values: CDR1 SGHVS, CDR2 FNYEAQ. This CDR3 has 12 residues. Between the trimmed V and J ends, which lost 4 bases and 5 bases, there was a span of 9 bases. The CDR3 DNA sequence: TGTGCCAGCAGCTCGAGGGCTGACGAGCAGTACTTC. Translated, it gives CASSSRADEQYF.

J is TRBJ2-1 and V is TRBV6-4; 12 bases match TRBD2. The CDR3 has 14 amino acids. V dropped 6 bases and J dropped 5; count of bases not matched to a gene: 2. The germline V gene encodes CDR1 MRHNA and CDR2 SNTAGT. CDR3: CASSRTSGNNEQFF. The CDR3 DNA reads TGTGCCAGCAGCCGGACTAGCGGGAACAATGAGCAGTTCTTC.

The rearrangement uses TRBV5-4 and TRBJ2-2; 9 bases are shared with TRBD2. This CDR3 spans 18 amino acids. V dropped 1 base and J dropped 1; count of bases not matched to a gene: 8. The germline CDR1 and CDR2 sequences are SGHNT and YYREEE (reference sequence). The chain's CDR3 is CASSLPEAGGRNTGELFF. DNA for the CDR3: TGTGCCAGCAGCTTGCCCGAAGCGGGGGGCCGGAACACCGGGGAGCTGTTTTTT. Drawing the rest from reference TRBV5-4 and TRBJ2-2, the complete variable domain is ETGVTQSPTHLIKTRGQQVTLRCSSQSGHNTVSWYQQALGQGPQFIFQYYREEENGRGNFPPRFSGLQFPNYSSELNVNALELDDSALYLCASSLPEAGGRNTGELFFGEGSRLTVL.

This rearrangement joins TRBV6-1 to TRBJ1-1; D uncertain. Germline V gene data show CDR1 as MNHNS and CDR2 as SASEGT. The CDR3 contains 16 residues. The V and J ends lost 0 bases and 1 base respectively, with 12 bases between them. The CDR3 loop reads CASSEAGAMRNTEAFF. Written as DNA, the CDR3 is TGTGCCAGCAGTGAAGCGGGAGCAATGAGGAACACTGAAGCTTTCTTT.

V gene TRBV5-4 combines with J gene TRBJ2-7; perhaps TRBD2 as D (6 bases). CDR1 is SGHNT, CDR2 YYREEE, per germline (reference sequence). Trimming pared 1 base from V and 2 bases from J, leaving 10 bases between. The CDR3 is made up of 14 amino acids. The CDR3 nucleotides read TGTGCCAGCAGCTTGATCACTAGCCCCTACGAGCAGTACTTC. Translated, it gives CASSLITSPYEQYF.

This chain uses TRBV4-1 with TRBJ2-7, with D perhaps given as TRBD1 or TRBD2 (5 bases each). Deletions cut 1 base from V and 3 bases from J, with 13 bases between. The CDR3 contains 15 residues. Germline loops: CDR1 MGHRA, CDR2 YSYEKL. CDR3 protein: CASSQVSGTNYEQYF. CDR3 in DNA: TGCGCCAGCAGCCAAGTTTCCGGGACCAACTACGAGCAGTACTTC.